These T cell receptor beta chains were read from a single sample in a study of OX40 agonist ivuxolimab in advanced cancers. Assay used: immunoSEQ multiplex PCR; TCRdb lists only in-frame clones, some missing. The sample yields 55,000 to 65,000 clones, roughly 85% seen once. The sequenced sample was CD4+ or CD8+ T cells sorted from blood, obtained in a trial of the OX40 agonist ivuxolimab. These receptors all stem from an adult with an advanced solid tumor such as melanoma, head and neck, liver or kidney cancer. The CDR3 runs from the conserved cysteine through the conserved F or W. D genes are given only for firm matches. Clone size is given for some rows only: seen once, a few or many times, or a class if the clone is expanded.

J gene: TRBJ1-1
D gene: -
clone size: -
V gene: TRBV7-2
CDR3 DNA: TGTGCCAGCAGCTTAGACGGGGGATTGAGCACTGAAGCTTTCTTT
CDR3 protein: CASSLDGGLSTEAFF

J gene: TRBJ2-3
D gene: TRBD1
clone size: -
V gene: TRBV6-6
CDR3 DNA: TGTGCCAGCACCCTAGCAGACAGGGGTAGAGGCGATACGCAGTATTTT
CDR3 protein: CASTLADRGRGDTQYF

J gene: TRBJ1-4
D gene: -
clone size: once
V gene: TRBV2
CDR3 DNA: TGTGCCAGCAGTCTGACAGTGCAGAGGGGTGAAAAACTGTTTTTT
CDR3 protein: CASSLTVQRGEKLFF

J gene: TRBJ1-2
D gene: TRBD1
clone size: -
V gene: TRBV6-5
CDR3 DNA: TGTGCCAGCAGTCTTCGGACAGGGTACTTCTACACCTTC
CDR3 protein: CASSLRTGYFYTF

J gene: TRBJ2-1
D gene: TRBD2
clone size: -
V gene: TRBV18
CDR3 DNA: TGTGCCAGCTCCTCAGTAGGACTAGCGGGAAGCAGATCCTACAATGAGCAGTTCTTC
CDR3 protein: CASSSVGLAGSRSYNEQFF

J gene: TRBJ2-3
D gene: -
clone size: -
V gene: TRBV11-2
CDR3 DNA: TGTGCCAGCAGCTCTCCGGGGGATACGCAGTATTTT
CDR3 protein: CASSSPGDTQYF

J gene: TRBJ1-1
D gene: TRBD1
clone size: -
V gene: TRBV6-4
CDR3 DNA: TGTGCCAGCAGTGACGGGACAGTGAACACTGAAGCTTTCTTT
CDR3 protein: CASSDGTVNTEAFF

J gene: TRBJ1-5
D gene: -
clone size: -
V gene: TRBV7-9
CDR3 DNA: TGTGCCAGCAGCTTATCGTTAGCCTCCCAGGACAATCAGCCCCAGCATTTT
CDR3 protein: CASSLSLASQDNQPQHF

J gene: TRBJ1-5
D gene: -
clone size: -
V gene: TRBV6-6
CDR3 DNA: TGTGCCAGCAGTTATTCTAGCAATCAGCCCCAGCATTTT
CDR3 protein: CASSYSSNQPQHF

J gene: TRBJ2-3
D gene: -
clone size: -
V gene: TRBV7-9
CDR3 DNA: TGTGCCAGCAGCTTCAGACTTGAGCCGACAGATACGCAGTATTTT
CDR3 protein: CASSFRLEPTDTQYF

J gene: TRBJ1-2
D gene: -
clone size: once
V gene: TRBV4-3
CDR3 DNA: TGCGCCAGCAGCCAAGATCCCAGGGATGACTATGGCTACACCTTC
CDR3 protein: CASSQDPRDDYGYTF

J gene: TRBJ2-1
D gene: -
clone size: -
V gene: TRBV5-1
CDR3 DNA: TGCGCCAGCAGCATGTTGGGGGATTACAATGAGCAGTTCTTC
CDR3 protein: CASSMLGDYNEQFF

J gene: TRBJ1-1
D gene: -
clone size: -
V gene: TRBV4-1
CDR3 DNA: TGCGCCAGCAGCATTACGGGACGACCGAACACTGAAGCTTTCTTT
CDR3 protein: CASSITGRPNTEAFF

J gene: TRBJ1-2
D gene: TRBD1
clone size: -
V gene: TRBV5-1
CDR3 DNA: TGCGCCAGCAGCTCCTACTGGGGACAGGGGGCTCCCCGATTAAATGGCTACACCTTC
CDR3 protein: CASSSYWGQGAPRLNGYTF

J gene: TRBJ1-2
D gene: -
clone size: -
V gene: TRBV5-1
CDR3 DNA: TGCGCCAGCAGCTTGGTGGTCGGACAGTTTAATAGTGGCTACACCTTC
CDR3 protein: CASSLVVGQFNSGYTF

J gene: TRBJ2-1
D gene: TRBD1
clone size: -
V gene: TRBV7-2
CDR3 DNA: TGTGCCAGCAGCTTTGGAGGCGGACAGGGCCATGAGCAGTTCTTC
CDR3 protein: CASSFGGGQGHEQFF

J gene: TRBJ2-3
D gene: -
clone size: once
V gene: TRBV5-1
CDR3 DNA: TGCGCCAGCAGAGGTGGGACAGATACGCAGTATTTT
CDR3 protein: CASRGGTDTQYF

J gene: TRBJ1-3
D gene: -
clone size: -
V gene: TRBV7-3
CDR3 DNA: TGTGCCAGCAGCTTATCTGGGGGATTTGGAAACACCATATATTTT
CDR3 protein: CASSLSGGFGNTIYF

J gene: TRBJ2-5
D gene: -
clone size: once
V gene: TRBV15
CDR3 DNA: TGTGCCACCAGCAGAGATCCACAGCCCCAAGAGACCCAGTACTTC
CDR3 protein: CATSRDPQPQETQYF

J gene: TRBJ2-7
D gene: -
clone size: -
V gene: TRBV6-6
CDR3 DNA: TGTGCCAGCAGTTTCCGCCGGGACCCACGTTACGAGCAGTACTTC
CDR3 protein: CASSFRRDPRYEQYF

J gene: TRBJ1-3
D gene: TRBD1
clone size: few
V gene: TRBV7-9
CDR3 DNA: TGTGCCACGGACAGGGGGCCTGGAAACACCATATATTTT
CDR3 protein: CATDRGPGNTIYF

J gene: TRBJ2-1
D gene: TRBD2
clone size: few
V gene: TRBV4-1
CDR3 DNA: TGCGCCAGCAGCCACCCTAGCGGGAGAAACTACAATGAGCAGTTCTTC
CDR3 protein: CASSHPSGRNYNEQFF

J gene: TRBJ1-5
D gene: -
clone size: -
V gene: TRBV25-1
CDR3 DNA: TGTGCCAGCAGTGGCCAGACAGCTCAGCCCCAGCATTTT
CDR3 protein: CASSGQTAQPQHF

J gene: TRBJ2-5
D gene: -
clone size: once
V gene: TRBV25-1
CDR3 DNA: TGTGCCAGCAGTGAATTTACAGGGAACCAAGAGACCCAGTACTTC
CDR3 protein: CASSEFTGNQETQYF

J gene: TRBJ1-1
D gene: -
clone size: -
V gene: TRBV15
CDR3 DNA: TGTGCCACCAGCAGAGATCCGCGGACTGAAGCTTTCTTT
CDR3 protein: CATSRDPRTEAFF

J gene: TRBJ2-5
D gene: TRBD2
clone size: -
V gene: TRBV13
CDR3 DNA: TGTGCCAGCAGCTTAGGGGGGAGGGCCGCGGAAGAGACCCAGTACTTC
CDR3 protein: CASSLGGRAAEETQYF

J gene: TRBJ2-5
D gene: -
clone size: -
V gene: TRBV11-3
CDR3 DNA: TGTGCCAGCAGCGGGGGAGAGACCCAGTACTTC
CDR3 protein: CASSGGETQYF

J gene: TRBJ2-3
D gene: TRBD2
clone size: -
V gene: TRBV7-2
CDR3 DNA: TGTGCCAGCAGCTTAGTCGGGACTAGCCAGACAGATACGCAGTATTTT
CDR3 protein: CASSLVGTSQTDTQYF

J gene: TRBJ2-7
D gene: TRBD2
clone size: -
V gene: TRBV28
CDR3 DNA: TGTGCCAGCAGTTTCAGGACTAGCGGGTACGAGCAGTACTTC
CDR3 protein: CASSFRTSGYEQYF

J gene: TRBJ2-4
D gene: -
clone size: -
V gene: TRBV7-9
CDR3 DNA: TGTGCCACGTATGACAGGTCAAACATTCAGTACTTC
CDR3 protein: CATYDRSNIQYF

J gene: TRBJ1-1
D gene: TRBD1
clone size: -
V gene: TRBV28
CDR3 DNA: TGTGCCAGCAGTATATACAGGGGGCTAGATACTGAAGCTTTCTTT
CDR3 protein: CASSIYRGLDTEAFF

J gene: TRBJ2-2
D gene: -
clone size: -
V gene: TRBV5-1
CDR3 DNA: TGCGCCAGCAGCTTGGCCATGGGATCGGGCGGGGAGCTGTTTTTT
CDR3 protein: CASSLAMGSGGELFF

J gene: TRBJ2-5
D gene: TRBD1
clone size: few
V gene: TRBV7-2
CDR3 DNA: TGTGCCAGCAGCTTAAGAGGGGGCAGTGGAGAGACCCAGTACTTC
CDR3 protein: CASSLRGGSGETQYF

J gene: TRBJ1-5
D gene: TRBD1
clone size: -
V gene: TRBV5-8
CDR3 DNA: TGTGCCAGTCATACAGGGGACACCGGCAGTCAGCCCCAGCATTTT
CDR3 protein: CASHTGDTGSQPQHF

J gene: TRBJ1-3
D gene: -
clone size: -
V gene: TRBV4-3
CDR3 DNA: TGCGCCAGCAGCCAAGATGACACCTCTGGAAACACCATATATTTT
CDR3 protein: CASSQDDTSGNTIYF

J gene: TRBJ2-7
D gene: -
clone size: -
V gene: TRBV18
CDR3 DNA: TGTGCCAGCTCACCTGGGGCAGGGAGCCACGAGCAGTACTTC
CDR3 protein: CASSPGAGSHEQYF

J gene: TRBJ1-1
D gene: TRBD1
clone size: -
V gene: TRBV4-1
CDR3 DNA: TGCGCCAGCAGACTCCCCGGGACAGTGAACACTGAAGCTTTCTTT
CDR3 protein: CASRLPGTVNTEAFF

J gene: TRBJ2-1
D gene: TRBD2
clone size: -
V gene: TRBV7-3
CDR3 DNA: TGTGCCAGCAGCTTACAAGGCGGGAGTCTCTACAATGAGCAGTTCTTC
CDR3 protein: CASSLQGGSLYNEQFF

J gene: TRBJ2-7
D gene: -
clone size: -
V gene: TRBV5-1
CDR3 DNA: TGCGCCAGCAGCTTTGGGGAGAGCTCCTACGAGCAGTACTTC
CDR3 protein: CASSFGESSYEQYF

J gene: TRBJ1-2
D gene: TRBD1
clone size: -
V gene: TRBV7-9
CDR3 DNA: TGTGCCAGCAGCGCTGACAGGGGCGAACACTATGGCTACACCTTC
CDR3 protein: CASSADRGEHYGYTF

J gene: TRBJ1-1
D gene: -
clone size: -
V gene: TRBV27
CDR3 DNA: TGTGCCAGCAGTTTCTTACGGGGGATGAACACTGAAGCTTTCTTT
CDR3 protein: CASSFLRGMNTEAFF

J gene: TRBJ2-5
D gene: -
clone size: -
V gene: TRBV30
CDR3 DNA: TGTGCCTGGAGTTTTGGCGGGCGAGAGACCCAGTACTTC
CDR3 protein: CAWSFGGRETQYF